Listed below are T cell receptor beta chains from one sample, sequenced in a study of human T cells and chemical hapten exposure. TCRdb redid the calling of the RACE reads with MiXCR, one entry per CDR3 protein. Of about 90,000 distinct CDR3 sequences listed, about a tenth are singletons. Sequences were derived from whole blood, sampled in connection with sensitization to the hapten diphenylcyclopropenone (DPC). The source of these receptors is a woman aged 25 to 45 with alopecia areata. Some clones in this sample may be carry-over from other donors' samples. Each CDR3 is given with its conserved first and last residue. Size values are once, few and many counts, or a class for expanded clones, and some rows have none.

CASSLTSHSTDTQYF,TRBJ2-3,many,TRBV7-3
CACEAGDRTDTQYF,TRBJ2-3,many,TRBV30
CASSLASYEQYF,TRBJ2-7,many,TRBV28
CASSEMAGELFF,TRBJ2-2,few,TRBV10-2
CASSAQGSEKLFF,TRBJ1-4,.,TRBV18
CASSSPATDTQYF,TRBJ2-3,.,TRBV28
CASSRQENTEAFF,TRBJ1-1,many,TRBV16
CASRKGLSTGELFF,TRBJ2-2,many,TRBV6-2/TRBV6-3
CASSPTGTYSYEQYF,TRBJ2-7,.,TRBV28
CASSPPTGGYNSPLHF,TRBJ1-6,many,TRBV18
CASSLRGPHYGYTF,TRBJ1-2,many,TRBV27
CASSSGGTSGWTGELFF,TRBJ2-2,many,TRBV7-6
CASSLPGLAENIQYF,TRBJ2-4,few,TRBV5-6
CASSISGGGNEQFF,TRBJ2-1,few,TRBV3-1
CASSPGQGTEKLFF,TRBJ1-4,.,TRBV5-1
CSVRRGTSTDTQYF,TRBJ2-3,few,TRBV29-1
CASTNLAFYEQYF,TRBJ2-7,many,TRBV28
CASSQDRGLYNEQFF,TRBJ2-1,.,TRBV4-3